A single sample gave rise to the 24 T cell receptor beta chains below, sequenced in a study of T cell responses to AZD1222 COVID-19 vaccine. Sequencing used immunoSEQ multiplex PCR; TCRdb keeps in-frame clones, though not all of them. This table has roughly 98,000 clones, approximately 94% appearing once. Sequences were derived from peripheral blood, sampled on day 0 of AZD1222 vaccination. The receptors were sampled from an adult in good health.

This chain uses TRBV9 with TRBJ2-2; 11 nucleotides match TRBD2. Looked up from germline, CDR1 is SGDLS and CDR2 is YYNGEE. CDR3 length: 17 residues. V dropped 6 bases and J dropped 0; count of bases not matched to a gene: 7. CDR3 bases: TGTGCCAGCACAAGACTAGCGGGGACCTCGAACACCGGGGAGCTGTTTTTT. Protein: CASTRLAGTSNTGELFF. The whole variable domain, filled in from reference TRBV9 and TRBJ2-2, reads DSGVTQTPKHLITATGQRVTLRCSPRSGDLSVYWYQQSLDQGLQFLIQYYNGEERAKGNILERFSAQQFPDLHSELNLSSLELGDSALYFCASTRLAGTSNTGELFFGEGSRLTVL.

The V gene is TRBV27, the J gene TRBJ2-7; a weak D match, TRBD2 (6 bases). The CDR3 covers 15 residues. Germline CDR1 reads MNHEY; CDR2 reads SMNVEV (reference sequence). V was pared by 3 bases and J by 5 bases, with 17 bases between. For the CDR3, the DNA is TGTGCCAGCAGTTTCTCCCCGACTAGACGGAACGAGCAGTACTTC. Protein product: CASSFSPTRRNEQYF.

In nucleotides, the CDR3 is TGTGCCAGCAGCCCCCAGACAGTAAGGGTACGGGACACTGAAGCTTTCTTT. This sequence encodes CASSPQTVRVRDTEAFF. The V gene is TRBV7-9, the J gene TRBJ1-1; tentative D call: TRBD1 (5 bases). The CDR3 is 17 amino acids. In germline, CDR1 is SEHNR, CDR2 FQNEAQ (reference sequence). V shed 5 bases and J shed 3 bases, with 22 bases lying between them.

J is TRBJ1-2 and V is TRBV14, with D perhaps TRBD1 (5 bases). Germline CDR1 SGHDN, CDR2 FVKESK. V lost 5 bases, J lost 3 bases, and 13 bases lay in between. CDR3 length: 14 residues. The DNA for the CDR3 is TGTGCCAGCAGCAGTATCCTGGGGGACTATGGCTACACCTTC. It specifies CASSSILGDYGYTF.

The rearrangement joins TRBV10-2 to TRBJ2-3, with D uncertain. Looked up from germline, CDR1 is WSHSY and CDR2 is SAAADI. The CDR3 spans 12 residues. The V and J ends lost 6 bases and 2 bases respectively, with 6 bases between them. The CDR3 bases are TGCGCCAGCAGCTTCTACACAGATACGCAGTATTTT. Translation: CASSFYTDTQYF.

Only one count was recorded for this clone. V usage is TRBV4-3 and J usage is TRBJ2-3; D might be TRBD2 (6 bases). This CDR3 has 14 amino acids. Germline values: CDR1 LGHNA, CDR2 YSLEER. V was shortened by 4 bases and J by 6 bases, with 14 bases between the two germline ends. CDR3 sequence reads: CASSPRGPHDTQYF. The CDR3 nucleotides read TGCGCCAGCAGCCCGCGGGGTCCTCACGATACGCAGTATTTT.

The rearrangement uses TRBV9 and TRBJ2-3, with 8 bases fitting TRBD2. The CDR3 runs 18 residues. Losses at the gene ends were 0 bases for V and 7 bases for J; bases not matched to a gene: 16. Germline loops: CDR1 SGDLS, CDR2 YYNGEE. The CDR3 bases are TGTGCCAGCAGCGTAGTCCCTAGTAGAGCGGGAGATACGAATACGCAGTATTTT. This translates into CASSVVPSRAGDTNTQYF.

The chain has TRBV7-3 and TRBJ1-1; TRBD1 matches at 7 bases. Germline lookup yields CDR1 SGHTA and CDR2 FQGTGA. This CDR3 comprises 13 residues. After removal of 6 bases from V and 6 bases from J, the junction contained 7 bases not matched to a gene. This CDR3 is CASRPGTVSEAFF. CDR3 bases: TGTGCCAGCAGACCCGGGACAGTGTCTGAAGCTTTCTTT.

The genes are TRBV6-2 or TRBV6-3 and TRBJ1-1; 7 bases are shared with TRBD1. V gave up 5 bases and J gave up 9 bases; unmatched junction bases: 12. Germline CDR1 is MNHEY and CDR2 is SVGEGT. The CDR3 runs to 14 residues. CDR3 nucleotide sequence: TGTGCCAGCAGTACATCAGGGGGAAGCTACAAAGCTTTCTTT. It specifies CASSTSGGSYKAFF.

The chain couples TRBV6-5 to TRBJ2-3, with a tentative D call TRBD2 (6 bases). V lost 5 bases and J 2 bases, leaving 8 bases between the germline ends. CDR1 is MNHEY, CDR2 SVGAGI, per germline. The CDR3 covers 13 residues. CDR3 amino acids: CASSRTNTDTQYF. The CDR3 DNA is TGTGCCAGCAGTAGGACTAACACAGATACGCAGTATTTT.

This sequence joins TRBV5-4 and TRBJ2-2; D is unclear. The V gene lost 3 bases and the J gene lost 5 bases, with 14 bases spanning the gap. In germline, CDR1 is SGHNT, CDR2 YYREEE (reference sequence). The CDR3 spans 15 residues. CDR3 sequence reads: CASSSPRLRTGELFF. The CDR3 bases are TGTGCCAGCAGCTCCCCCAGGTTACGGACCGGGGAGCTGTTTTTT.

V usage is TRBV29-1 and J usage is TRBJ2-5; D perhaps matches TRBD2 (6 bases). The CDR3 length is 12 residues. V was shortened by 7 bases and J by 1 base, with 10 bases between the two germline ends. The germline gives CDR1 SQVTM, CDR2 ANQGSEA. DNA for the CDR3: TGCAGCGCTACGGAGGGCCAAGAGACCCAGTACTTC. This translates into CSATEGQETQYF.

The CDR3 here is CASSYSGSSGNTIYF. CDR3 sequence (DNA): TGTGCCAGCAGTTACTCGGGCAGTTCTGGAAACACCATATATTTT. The J gene is TRBJ1-3, the V gene TRBV6-5; D call uncertain. The germline V gene encodes CDR1 MNHEY and CDR2 SVGAGI. The CDR3 sequence is 15 residues long. The germline V and J ends were trimmed by 0 bases and 1 base, with 7 bases remaining between them.

This sequence joins TRBV19 and TRBJ1-2; D is ambiguous. Between the trimmed V and J ends, which lost 7 bases and 0 bases, there was a span of 9 bases. CDR1 and CDR2 (germline): LNHDA, SQIVND (reference sequence). CDR3 length equals 13 residues. The chain's CDR3 is CASTPATNYGYTF. CDR3 sequence (DNA): TGTGCCAGTACCCCCGCTACTAACTATGGCTACACCTTC. Filled out from reference TRBV19 and TRBJ1-2, the complete variable domain reads DGGITQSPKYLFRKEGQNVTLSCEQNLNHDAMYWYRQDPGQGLRLIYYSQIVNDFQKGDIAEGYSVSREKKESFPLTVTSAQKNPTAFYLCASTPATNYGYTFGSGTRLTVV.

The CDR3 DNA is TGTGCCAGCAGCTTGGGGGGGGCCCACAATCAGCCCCAGCATTTT. As protein: CASSLGGAHNQPQHF. This sequence joins TRBV5-6 and TRBJ1-5, with D tentatively TRBD1 (6 bases). This CDR3 comprises 15 residues. The ends were cut back, 0 bases at V and 3 bases at J, with 10 bases in the middle. Germline assignment: CDR1 SGHDT and CDR2 YYEEEE. The whole variable domain, filled in from reference TRBV5-6 and TRBJ1-5, reads DAGVTQSPTHLIKTRGQQVTLRCSPKSGHDTVSWYQQALGQGPQFIFQYYEEEERQRGNFPDRFSGHQFPNYSSELNVNALLLGDSALYLCASSLGGAHNQPQHFGDGTRLSIL.

This sequence joins TRBV24-1 and TRBJ2-2; either TRBD1 or TRBD2 may supply D (5 bases each). CDR1 is KGHDR, CDR2 SFDVKD, per germline. The germline V and J ends were trimmed by 9 bases and 4 bases, with 14 bases remaining between them. The CDR3 is made up of 14 amino acids. The CDR3 region has the DNA TGTGCCACCCGAGGGGAAGTAAGCACCGGGGAGCTGTTTTTT. It encodes CATRGEVSTGELFF.

The V and J genes are TRBV30 and TRBJ1-1, with 12 bases aligning to TRBD1. Looked up from germline, CDR1 is GTSNPN and CDR2 is SVGIG (reference sequence). The CDR3 sequence is 16 residues long. V was pared by 0 bases and J by 4 bases, with 6 bases of the junction left unmatched. The CDR3 bases are TGTGCCTGGAGTGTTGGGACAGGGGGCTCGACCACTGAAGCTTTCTTT. Residues: CAWSVGTGGSTTEAFF.

The rearrangement uses TRBV5-4 and TRBJ2-2; perhaps TRBD2 as D (5 bases). V was pared by 4 bases and J by 9 bases, with 16 bases between. Germline V gene lookup returns CDR1 SGHNT and CDR2 YYREEE (reference sequence). The CDR3 covers 14 residues. CDR3 in DNA: TGTGCCAGCAGCCCAAGCGGCCCCGCGCGGGAGCTGTTTTTT. This gives the protein CASSPSGPARELFF.

This chain joins TRBV28 and TRBJ1-5, with no clear D. The CDR3 runs 12 residues. Trimming took 6 bases from V and 3 from J, leaving 6 bases between them. The germline gives CDR1 MDHEN, CDR2 SYDVKM. The CDR3 here is CASRSPNQPQHF. The DNA for the CDR3 is TGTGCCAGCAGGTCCCCCAATCAGCCCCAGCATTTT.

The chain has TRBV3-1 (or the pseudogene TRBV3-2) and TRBJ1-3, with no clear D. The CDR3 spans 18 residues. Germline CDR1 reads LGHDT; CDR2 reads YNNKEL (reference sequence). Trimming took off 0 bases at V and 0 bases at J, with 15 bases between the two ends. The CDR3 loop reads CASSQDLTPACSGNTIYF. The CDR3 region has the DNA TGTGCCAGCAGCCAAGACCTCACACCGGCCTGCTCTGGAAACACCATATATTTT.

J is TRBJ1-1 and V is TRBV2; 9 positions match TRBD1. Trimming cost V 8 bases and J 0 bases; bases outside gene matches: 7. The CDR3 consists of 15 residues. Germline CDR1 and CDR2: SNHLY and FYNNEI. The CDR3: CASQGQGKMNTEAFF. CDR3 DNA: TGTGCCAGCCAAGGACAGGGGAAAATGAACACTGAAGCTTTCTTT.

Comments on this clone: At the DNA level, this CDR3 is encoded by other sequences in the same sample as well. V and J are TRBV4-3 and TRBJ1-5, with 7 bases lining up with TRBD1. Trimming at V came to 0 bases and at J to 6 bases, leaving 2 bases not matched to a gene. CDR3 length equals 14 residues. Per the germline V gene, CDR1 is LGHNA and CDR2 is YSLEER. CDR3 DNA: TGCGCCAGCAGCCAAGAAACAGGGGTTCAGCCCCAGCATTTT. Translation gives CASSQETGVQPQHF.

V and J are TRBV19 and TRBJ1-3; D gene ambiguous. The V end was cut by 7 bases, the J end by 4 bases, with 14 bases between. The germline gives CDR1 LNHDA, CDR2 SQIVND (reference sequence). This CDR3 contains 14 residues. CDR3 sequence: CASMPAGIGNTIYF. CDR3 DNA: TGTGCCAGTATGCCTGCGGGGATAGGAAACACCATATATTTT.

This chain connects TRBV7-2 to TRBJ2-3; D is possibly TRBD2 (5 bases). Deletions cut 1 base from V and 0 bases from J, with 11 bases between. Germline-derived CDR1 and CDR2 are SGHTA and FQGNSA. CDR3 size: 16 residues. DNA for the CDR3: TGTGCCAGCAGCTTAGTGGTCGGAGGAAGCACAGATACGCAGTATTTT. Translation gives CASSLVVGGSTDTQYF.